This T cell receptor beta chain was profiled in a study of early T cells in non-severe SARS-CoV-2 infection. Study-wide background: Sequenced bulk RNA came from whole blood that was unsorted, and chains were unpaired. General study findings and limits: Database matching using VDJdb favored anti-spike CD8 responses, with private and CD4 specificities left missing.

This clonotype was observed a handful of times. The antigen is not known. Researchers attached unique molecular identifiers to individual cDNA molecules. TCRdb fed the 5' RACE reads into MiXCR, producing one record per CDR3 protein. In the table there are some 64,000 distinct CDR3 sequences, approximately 13% of which are singletons. Germline V CDR1 and CDR2: ENHRY, SYGVKD. V was pared by 4 bases and J by 1 base, with 10 bases between. The CDR3 is made up of 14 amino acids. This TCR derives from an adult who was a healthcare worker with PCR-confirmed SARS-CoV-2 infection or an uninfected control (not recorded which). The chain couples TRBV10-3 to TRBJ1-2; D is possibly TRBD1 (5 bases). Sequencing input: whole blood. The CDR3 sequence is CAISAGTDNYGYTF. As DNA, the CDR3 is TGTGCCATCAGTGCAGGGACGGATAACTATGGCTACACCTTC.